This T cell receptor beta chain emerged from a study of shared clonotypes between healthy human individuals. General study points: Only blood underwent sampling, and tissue repertoires likely differ.

On this clone itself: Its antigen is still unknown. Other DNA sequences from this sample encode an identical CDR3 as well.

It was CD45RO-negative cells, positively selected for CCR7, that made up naive CD8 cells, with terminally differentiated effector memory CD45RA+ cells excluded. Measured with immunoSEQ multiplex PCR; TCRdb has only the in-frame clones, and not every one. This table has under 2,000,000 clones, around 96% appearing once. Trimming took off 4 bases at V and 6 bases at J, with 7 bases between the two ends. The germline CDR1 and CDR2 sequences are MNHEY and SVGAGI. CDR3 size: 11 residues. This TCR was sampled from a man aged 18 to 29 in good health. The sequencing input was naive CD8+ T cells sorted from blood. The gene calls are TRBV6-5 and TRBJ2-7, with a tentative D call TRBD2 (6 bases). CDR3 in DNA: TGTGCCAGCAGTTGGGGAGGCGAGCAGTACTTC. Translated, it gives CASSWGGEQYF.